Below are 3 T cell receptor beta chains sequenced from a single sample in a study of T-cell reconstitution after alpha-beta-depleted transplantation in children. As it was prepared, the TCRbeta library received unique molecular identifiers. TCRdb itself ran the PCR reads through MiXCR, one entry per CDR3 protein. This sample yields approximately 170,000 distinct CDR3 sequences, of which roughly 10% are seen a single time; 13% belongs to the top ten. Sequencing was performed on PBMCs, taken before TCRalphabeta/CD19-depleted stem cell transplant. These receptors all come from a boy younger than 10 with acute myeloid leukemia, due to receive a stem cell transplant.

This clonotype occurred many times. The chain carries TRBV11-1 and TRBJ1-6; 10 bases are shared with TRBD1. This CDR3 contains 18 residues. With V trimmed by 2 bases and J by 2 bases, 6 bases remained unmatched. Germline V CDR1 and CDR2: SGHAT, FQDESV (reference sequence). This CDR3 is CASSLYKTGGPYNSPLHF. CDR3 DNA sequence: TGTGCCAGCAGCTTATACAAGACAGGGGGCCCCTATAATTCACCCCTCCACTTT.

This clonotype was found many times. This chain links TRBV20-1 with TRBJ1-2; 8 bases match TRBD1. With 4 bases clipped from V and 4 bases from J, the junction kept 14 bases outside the gene matches. The CDR3 is made up of 16 amino acids. Per the germline V gene, CDR1 is DFQATT and CDR2 is SNEGSKA (reference sequence). The CDR3 protein is CSAMTGEGDPGYGYTF. CDR3 in DNA: TGCAGTGCTATGACAGGGGAGGGTGACCCTGGCTATGGCTACACCTTC.

This clonotype came up many times. The chain has TRBV12-3 or TRBV12-4 and TRBJ1-1; possibly TRBD1 for D (5 bases). CDR3 size: 15 residues. Deletions cut 5 bases from V and 7 bases from J, with 20 bases between. CDR3 sequence: CASSRGEGQGNEAFF. The DNA of the CDR3 is TGTGCCAGCAGTCGGGGGGAGGGGCAGGGAAATGAAGCTTTCTTT.